This is a list of T cell receptor beta chains from one sample in a study of identical twins. TCRdb fed the 5' RACE reads into MiXCR, producing one record per CDR3 protein. The sample lists 470,000 or so distinct CDR3 sequences, roughly 24% seen once, with 2.9% in the top ten. This sample was also put to use in a study of T cells expressing NK-cell markers.

Sequencing was carried out using CD4+ T cells sorted from blood. The source of these receptors is a woman in her late teens or twenties in good health. CDR3s include the opening cysteine and the closing phenylalanine or tryptophan. The D gene is left open where the match is weak. A clone size is listed for some rows: how often the clone was seen (once, few, many), or a class if it is expanded.

clone_size cdr3_length j_call v_call d_call cdr3_nt cdr3_aa
few 13 TRBJ1-2 TRBV10-3 . TGTGCCATCAGTGAAAGGGCTGGATATGGCTACACCTTC CAISERAGYGYTF
. 16 TRBJ2-3 TRBV7-9 TRBD2 TGTGCCAGCAGCCCAACGTTGACTAGCGGGATTGGTACGCAGTATTTT CASSPTLTSGIGTQYF
. 13 TRBJ1-5 TRBV23-1 . TGCGCCAGCAGTCAGGTAGAAAATCAGCCCCAGCATTTT CASSQVENQPQHF
. 13 TRBJ2-1 TRBV12-3/TRBV12-4 TRBD2 TGTGCCAGCAAGGCGGCGGGGGTAGGTGAGCAGTTCTTC CASKAAGVGEQFF
. 15 TRBJ1-1 TRBV11-3 . TGTGCCAGCAGCTTCCCTGGGGGGAAACGGACTGAAGCTTTCTTT CASSFPGGKRTEAFF
. 14 TRBJ2-5 TRBV7-9 . TGTGCCAGCAGCTCTCTCGGGTCACGAGAGACCCAGTACTTC CASSSLGSRETQYF
. 14 TRBJ2-1 TRBV27 . TGTGCCAGCAGTTTCTGGAGGGATAGCAATGAGCAGTTCTTC CASSFWRDSNEQFF
. 15 TRBJ2-1 TRBV6-5 TRBD2 TGTGCCAGCAGTTACTGGGGGGGAGGGAGCAATGAGCAGTTCTTC CASSYWGGGSNEQFF
few 12 TRBJ2-7 TRBV20-1 . TGCAGTGCGTCGGGAAGAGGAGACGAGCAGTACTTC CSASGRGDEQYF
. 12 TRBJ2-3 TRBV6-2/TRBV6-3 . TGTGCCAGCAGTTACGCCACTGGAACGCAGTATTTT CASSYATGTQYF
. 14 TRBJ2-7 TRBV20-1 . TGCAGTGCTATACCGGGACACTCTCGGGTGGAGCAGTACTTC CSAIPGHSRVEQYF
. 14 TRBJ1-1 TRBV20-1 TRBD1 TGCAGTGCTAATAAACTCGGACAGGGGACTGAAGCTTTCTTT CSANKLGQGTEAFF
. 16 TRBJ1-2 TRBV9 . TGTGCCAGCAGCGTAGATGGTGGGGGAGCTAACTATGGCTACACCTTC CASSVDGGGANYGYTF
. 17 TRBJ2-6 TRBV5-1 TRBD1 TGCGCCAGCAGCTCGGACAGGGGGCTAACTGGGGCCAACGTCCTGACTTTC CASSSDRGLTGANVLTF
. 15 TRBJ2-3 TRBV19 . TGTGCCAATAGTATTTCGGACGCACTTACAGATACGCAGTATTTT CANSISDALTDTQYF
. 10 TRBJ1-2 TRBV29-1 . TGCAGCGTTGATGTGGTTGGCTACACCTTC CSVDVVGYTF
. 14 TRBJ2-7 TRBV20-1 . TGCAGTGCTAGAGTGACCGGGCAGCGCTACGAGCAGTACTTC CSARVTGQRYEQYF
many 16 TRBJ1-4 TRBV6-5 . TGTGCCAGCAGTTTGGGAAGGGGTCGCGGTAATGAAAAACTGTTTTTT CASSLGRGRGNEKLFF
. 14 TRBJ2-2 TRBV7-6 TRBD1 TGTGCCAGCAAACAGGGGTGGAGCACCGGGGAGCTGTTTTTT CASKQGWSTGELFF
. 16 TRBJ2-3 TRBV5-1 TRBD2 TGCGCCAGCAGCCCGGAGGTAGCGGGGGGCTCAGATACGCAGTATTTT CASSPEVAGGSDTQYF
. 19 TRBJ2-1 TRBV20-1 TRBD2 TGCAGTGCTAGAACGCTACTAGCGGGGGGCTTGAGCTCCTACAATGAGCAGTTCTTC CSARTLLAGGLSSYNEQFF
few 13 TRBJ1-1 TRBV7-8 TRBD1 TGTGCCAGCAGAGGACAGGGGCCCCAGGGAGCTTTCTTT CASRGQGPQGAFF
once 15 TRBJ2-1 TRBV12-5 . TGTGCTAGTGGTTTGGCCCCAAGCGCGCCCGTTGAGCAGTTCTTC CASGLAPSAPVEQFF
many 12 TRBJ1-5 TRBV12-3/TRBV12-4 . TGTGCCAGCAGTTTGCCCCCTCAGCCCCAGCATTTT CASSLPPQPQHF
. 13 TRBJ2-5 TRBV12-3/TRBV12-4 TRBD1 TGTGCCAGCAGTTGGACAGGGAGGGAGACCCAGTACTTC CASSWTGRETQYF
few 17 TRBJ2-5 TRBV7-9 TRBD1 TGTGCCAGCAGCTTAAAGGGGGCCCTTACAATTAGGGAGACCCAGTACTTC CASSLKGALTIRETQYF
few 13 TRBJ2-3 TRBV20-1 . TGCAGTGCTAGAAAGGAGGGCCCAGATACGCAGTATTTT CSARKEGPDTQYF
. 16 TRBJ2-5 TRBV7-7 TRBD2 TGTGCTAGCAGCTTAGGCGGGGGGCCCCTCCAAGAGACCCAGTACTTC CASSLGGGPLQETQYF
. 16 TRBJ2-3 TRBV20-1 TRBD2 TGCAGTGCTAGACCCCCGGGGGGAGGGCCCACAGATACGCAGTATTTT CSARPPGGGPTDTQYF
few 17 TRBJ1-3 TRBV7-2 . TGTGCCAGCAGCCTCTCGTCGGGCGGTAGCTCTGGAAACACCATATATTTT CASSLSSGGSSGNTIYF
few 13 TRBJ1-1 TRBV20-1 . TGCAGTGCTAGTGGTCACAAGAACACTGAAGCTTTCTTT CSASGHKNTEAFF
. 13 TRBJ1-1 TRBV12-3/TRBV12-4 . TGTGCCAGCAGTTTTAAACAGGGAACTGAAGCTTTCTTT CASSFKQGTEAFF
few 17 TRBJ2-2 TRBV4-3 TRBD2 TGCGCCAGCAGCCAAGAATTAGCGGTAGCGGGAGGCGGGGAGCTGTTTTTT CASSQELAVAGGGELFF
. 17 TRBJ2-3 TRBV3-1 . TGTGCCAGCAGCCGGCTGACTCCCCAACGGAGCACAGATACGCAGTATTTT CASSRLTPQRSTDTQYF
few 15 TRBJ2-2 TRBV9 . TGTGCCAGCAGCGTAGAAGGGACTGCGGACGGGGAGCTGTTTTTT CASSVEGTADGELFF
few 15 TRBJ1-2 TRBV4-3 . TGCGCCAGCAGCCAACTAACCAGGGGTACCTATGGCTACACCTTC CASSQLTRGTYGYTF
many 15 TRBJ2-7 TRBV7-2 . TGTGCCAGCAGCCCAACGGCAGTTGGGGCCTACGAGCAGTACTTC CASSPTAVGAYEQYF
. 14 TRBJ1-6 TRBV12-3/TRBV12-4 TRBD1 TGTGCCAGCAGAAAACAGGGGGCAGGGTCACCCCTCCACTTT CASRKQGAGSPLHF
many 13 TRBJ1-5 TRBV29-1 . TGCAGTGTCTCGAGGGGGAGTAATCAGCCCCAGCATTTT CSVSRGSNQPQHF
. 14 TRBJ1-2 TRBV12-3/TRBV12-4 . TGTGCCAGCAGTTTAGGTCAGGGGCTAGGTGGCTACACCTTC CASSLGQGLGGYTF
few 14 TRBJ2-1 TRBV5-1 TRBD1 TGCGCCACCACCCCGGACAGGGAGTGGAATGAGCAGTTCTTC CATTPDREWNEQFF
. 14 TRBJ1-1 TRBV5-1 . TGCGCCAGCAGCTCAGGGGCCCGCGGGACTGAAGCTTTCTTT CASSSGARGTEAFF
many 16 TRBJ2-3 TRBV15 . TGTGCCACCAGCAGAGGTTTAGCGGAAGTCACAGATACGCAGTATTTT CATSRGLAEVTDTQYF
. 13 TRBJ1-1 TRBV29-1 . TGCAGCGGAGCCAGGTCGGGGGGCACTGAAGCTTTCTTT CSGARSGGTEAFF
. 13 TRBJ2-7 TRBV6-1 . TGTGCCAGCAGTATAAAACAGCACTACGAGCAGTACTTC CASSIKQHYEQYF
few 16 TRBJ1-6 TRBV9 . TGTGCCAGCAGCTCCCAGACGAGCTCCTATAATTCACCCCTCCACTTT CASSSQTSSYNSPLHF
few 14 TRBJ2-7 TRBV6-5 TRBD2 TGTGCCAGCAGTTTACTAGCGGGGACCTACGAGCAGTACTTC CASSLLAGTYEQYF
. 16 TRBJ2-7 TRBV5-5 . TGTGCCAGCAGCTCCCATAACAGGGCGAGCTCCTACGAGCAGTACTTC CASSSHNRASSYEQYF
few 14 TRBJ2-1 TRBV20-1 TRBD2 TGCAGTGCAAGGCCCGGGAGGGTCTACAATGAGCAGTTCTTC CSARPGRVYNEQFF
. 13 TRBJ2-1 TRBV20-1 . TGCAGTGCTAGGGGCTCACCGTACAATGAGCAGTTCTTC CSARGSPYNEQFF